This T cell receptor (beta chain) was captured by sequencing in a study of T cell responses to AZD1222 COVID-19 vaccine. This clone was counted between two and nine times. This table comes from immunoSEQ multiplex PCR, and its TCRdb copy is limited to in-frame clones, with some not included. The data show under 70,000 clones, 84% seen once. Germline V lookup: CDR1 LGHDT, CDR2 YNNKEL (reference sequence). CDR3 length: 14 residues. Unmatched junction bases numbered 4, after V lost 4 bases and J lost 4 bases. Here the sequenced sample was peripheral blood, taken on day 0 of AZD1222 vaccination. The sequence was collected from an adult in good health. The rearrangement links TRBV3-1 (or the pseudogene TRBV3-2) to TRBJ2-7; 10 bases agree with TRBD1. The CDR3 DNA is TGTGCCAGCAGCCCCTGGGACAGGGGTTACGAGCAGTACTTC. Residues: CASSPWDRGYEQYF.